This section outlines one T cell receptor (beta chain) sequence together with its context. These data are taken from a study of blood T cell repertoires in COVID-19. CDR1 SGHVS and CDR2 FNYEAQ come from the germline V gene. The CDR3 consists of 13 residues. The V end was cut by 4 bases, the J end by 2 bases, with 9 bases between. Sequencing used immunoSEQ multiplex PCR; TCRdb keeps in-frame clones, though not all of them. This table has roughly 100,000 clones, around 92% appearing once. Sequencing used peripheral blood. This rearrangement joins TRBV7-6 to TRBJ2-7, with TRBD2 as a possible D gene (6 bases). This receptor was obtained from a woman aged 60-70 years with acute or convalescent COVID-19. Here the CDR3 DNA reads TGTGCCAGCAGCTCCGGGAGAGCCTACGAGCAGTACGTC. Amino acid sequence: CASSSGRAYEQYV.